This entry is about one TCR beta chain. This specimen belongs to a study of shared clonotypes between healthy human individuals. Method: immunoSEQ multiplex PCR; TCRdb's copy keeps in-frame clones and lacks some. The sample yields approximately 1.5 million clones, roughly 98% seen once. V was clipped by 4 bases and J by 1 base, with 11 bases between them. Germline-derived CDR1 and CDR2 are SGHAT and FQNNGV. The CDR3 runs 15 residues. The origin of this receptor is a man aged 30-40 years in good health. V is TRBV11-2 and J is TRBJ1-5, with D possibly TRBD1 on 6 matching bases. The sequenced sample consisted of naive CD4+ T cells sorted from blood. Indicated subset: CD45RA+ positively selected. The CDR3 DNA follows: TGTGCCAGCAGCTCTGGGGGGGCAAGCAATCAGCCCCAGCATTTT. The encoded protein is CASSSGGASNQPQHF.